This T cell receptor beta chain was identified in a study of tumor-infiltrating lymphocytes in primary liver carcinoma. General observations from the study: Blood trailed tumors significantly in top-250-clone fraction (p = 0.039).

Germline DNA was also extracted, with blood RNA taken from unsorted whole blood. The germline V and J ends were trimmed by 2 bases and 7 bases, with 21 bases remaining between them. Germline CDR1 and CDR2: SQVTM and ANQGSEA. The CDR3 has 16 residues. On this clonotype: Its antigen is currently unknown. This could be a read error, since a much larger clone is one nucleotide away. The CDR3 ends on some other residue instead of the conserved phenylalanine or tryptophan, so this is likely a read error.

With a constant-region primer, TCR beta cDNA was made from approximately 500 ng of total RNA. Construction of TCR beta libraries relied on three successive nested multiplex PCR rounds employing slightly modified ARM-PCR. Both of the initial two PCR rounds ran for 10 cycles and employed TRBV1-TRBV30 forward primers alongside a C-beta reverse primer. TCRdb reprocessed the multiplex PCR reads with MiXCR, giving one entry per CDR3 protein. This table holds almost 200,000 distinct CDR3 sequences, around three fifths found once. The sample comprised peripheral blood. The source is a woman in her fifties or sixties with primary liver carcinoma and hepatitis B virus infection. The chain links TRBV29-1 to TRBJ2-1; D possibly corresponds to TRBD2 (7 bases). Here the CDR3 reads CSVEWGGVRGVNEQFL. The DNA for the CDR3 is TGCAGCGTTGAATGGGGGGGCGTTCGAGGGGTAAATGAGCAGTTCCTC.